This T cell receptor (beta chain) was retrieved from a study of T-cell reconstitution after alpha-beta-depleted transplantation in children. Unique molecular identifiers were used in preparing the TCRbeta library. Each CDR3 protein is one row after TCRdb ran MiXCR on the PCR reads. The sample includes about 240,000 distinct CDR3 sequences, 9.5% to 15% of them seen just once. Ten or more counts support this clonotype. This receptor was obtained from a human donor who donated a stem cell graft to a child with acute lymphoblastic leukemia. Source: PBMCs from the stem cell graft donor, taken from the stem cell graft.

CDR3 in amino acids: CASSPTGTRDNEQFF. CDR3 sequence (DNA): TGCGCCAGCAGCCCGACCGGGACTAGGGACAATGAGCAGTTCTTC. V and J are TRBV5-1 and TRBJ2-1; 8 bases are shared with TRBD2. Germline lookup yields CDR1 SGHRS and CDR2 YFSETQ. Trimming cost V 4 bases and J 5 bases; bases outside gene matches: 8. The CDR3 loop spans 15 amino acids.